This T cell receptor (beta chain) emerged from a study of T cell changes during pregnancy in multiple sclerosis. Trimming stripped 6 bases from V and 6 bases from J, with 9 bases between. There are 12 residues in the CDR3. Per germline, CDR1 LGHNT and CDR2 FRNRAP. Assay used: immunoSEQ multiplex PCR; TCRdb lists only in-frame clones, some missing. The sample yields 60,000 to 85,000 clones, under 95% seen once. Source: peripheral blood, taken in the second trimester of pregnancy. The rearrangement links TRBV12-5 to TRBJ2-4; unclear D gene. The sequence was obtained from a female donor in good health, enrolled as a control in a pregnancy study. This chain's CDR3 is CASGPVPNIQYF. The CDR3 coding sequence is TGTGCTAGTGGCCCGGTCCCAAACATTCAGTACTTC.